These 17 T cell receptor beta chains were all obtained from the same sample, sequenced in a study of blood T cells in healthy people across ages. A second PCR, run for roughly 7 to 12 cycles, used a sample-barcoded 5' primer plus a J-beta primer mix. TCRdb reanalysed the 5' RACE reads using MiXCR and keeps one entry per CDR3 protein. The repertoire consists of about 1.8 million distinct CDR3 sequences, with roughly 52% occurring once and the leading ten covering over 2%. Material: blood. All receptors derive from a woman aged 40 to 49 in good health.

This chain uses TRBV4-2 with TRBJ2-3; D not certain. Germline V gene lookup returns CDR1 LGHNA and CDR2 YNFKEQ. The V gene lost 4 bases and the J gene lost 2 bases, with 13 bases spanning the gap. This CDR3 comprises 15 residues. CDR3 in amino acids: CASSRSPGDTDTQYF. The CDR3 coding sequence is TGTGCCAGCAGCCGATCTCCAGGAGACACAGATACGCAGTATTTT.

As to this clonotype: This may be a read error: a much more frequent sequence differs by one nucleotide. This chain connects TRBV2 to TRBJ1-2; D perhaps matches TRBD1 (5 bases). This CDR3 is 14 amino acids long. Looked up from germline, CDR1 is SNHLY and CDR2 is FYNNEI. V lost 8 bases to trimming and J lost 2 bases, with 15 bases between them. The CDR3 bases are TGTGCCAGCGGTGCGGCAGACAGCAACTATGGCTACACCTTC. It is translated as CASGAADSNYGYTF.

This sequence joins TRBV5-5 and TRBJ1-6; D gene unclear. V was shortened by 4 bases and J by 4 bases, with 15 bases between the two germline ends. The CDR3 sequence is 16 residues long. Germline CDR1 reads SGHKS; CDR2 reads YYEKEE (reference sequence). CDR3 loop: CASSPRLQGYNSPLHF. As DNA, the CDR3 is TGTGCCAGCAGCCCGAGACTCCAAGGGTATAATTCACCCCTCCACTTT.

This clonotype turned up a few times. The chain has TRBV24-1 and TRBJ2-7; TRBD2 might be the D (6 bases). The germline V gene encodes CDR1 KGHDR and CDR2 SFDVKD. V was shortened by 9 bases and J by 0 bases, with 14 bases between the two germline ends. The CDR3 loop spans 14 amino acids. For the CDR3, the DNA is TGTGCCACCGGCCGGGGCGGGAACTCCTACGAGCAGTACTTC. Encoded protein: CATGRGGNSYEQYF.

The rearrangement links TRBV11-1 to TRBJ1-4; a possible D gene is TRBD1 (6 bases). This CDR3 is 15 amino acids long. The V and J ends lost 5 bases and 8 bases respectively, with 18 bases between them. Per germline, CDR1 SGHAT and CDR2 FQDESV (reference sequence). The CDR3 sequence is CASSARRDMREKLFF. Here the CDR3 DNA reads TGTGCCAGCAGCGCCCGACGGGACATGCGGGAAAAACTGTTTTTT.

This clonotype was seen more than once but under ten times. CDR3: CASSPLAAGGLQETQYF. CDR3 nucleotides: TGTGCCAGCAGCCCTTTGGCAGCGGGGGGTCTCCAAGAGACCCAGTACTTC. This rearrangement joins TRBV7-2 to TRBJ2-5; 9 bases are a match to TRBD2. With 5 bases clipped from V and 1 base from J, the junction kept 11 bases outside the gene matches. Germline assignment: CDR1 SGHTA and CDR2 FQGNSA. The length of the CDR3 is 17 residues.

This clonotype was seen a few times. The chain recombines TRBV7-8 with TRBJ2-6, with D possibly TRBD2 on 5 matching bases. Germline V gene sequence: CDR1 SGHVS, CDR2 FQNEAQ. V lost 2 bases and J lost 0, with 14 bases in between. This CDR3 comprises 18 residues. This chain's CDR3 is CASSLRRSPLSGANVLTF. The CDR3 DNA reads TGTGCCAGCAGCTTAAGGAGGAGTCCCCTCTCTGGGGCCAACGTCCTGACTTTC.

This clonotype showed up just a few times. This sequence joins TRBV10-3 and TRBJ2-7; 9 bases are shared with TRBD2. Germline V gives CDR1 ENHRY, CDR2 SYGVKD. The CDR3 contains 14 residues. V gave up 0 bases and J gave up 6 bases; unmatched junction bases: 3. CDR3 coding DNA: TGTGCCATCAGTGAGTCTGGCGGGAGGGGCGAGCAGTACTTC. Translation: CAISESGGRGEQYF.

The rearrangement uses TRBV9 and TRBJ2-2; D gene uncertain. Germline lookup yields CDR1 SGDLS and CDR2 YYNGEE. The CDR3 is 18 amino acids. V lost 0 bases to trimming and J lost 1 base, with 16 bases between them. DNA for the CDR3: TGTGCCAGCAGCGTAGGGGGAAACCTTGGACGGAACACCGGGGAGCTGTTTTTT. As protein: CASSVGGNLGRNTGELFF.

This clonotype was detected a few times. DNA of the CDR3: TGCGCCAGCAGACCTACCGGGACAGGGGGCAACTATGGCTACACCTTC. It is translated as CASRPTGTGGNYGYTF. The chain is built from TRBV4-3 and TRBJ1-2; 12 bases are a match to TRBD1. The CDR3 runs to 16 residues. V was clipped by 6 bases and J by 2 bases; unmatched bases: 7. The germline V gene encodes CDR1 LGHNA and CDR2 YSLEER.

This clonotype was detected a few times. This chain connects TRBV2 to TRBJ1-2; no definite D call. The germline V and J ends were trimmed by 4 bases and 0 bases, with 9 bases remaining between them. Germline V CDR1 and CDR2: SNHLY, FYNNEI. This CDR3 is 14 amino acids long. The CDR3 sequence is CASSGVQPNYGYTF. The CDR3 nucleotides are TGTGCCAGCAGTGGGGTACAGCCTAACTATGGCTACACCTTC. The variable domain in full, with the rest retrieved from reference TRBV2 and TRBJ1-2, is EPEVTQTPSHQVTQMGQEVILRCVPISNHLYFYWYRQILGQKVEFLVSFYNNEISEKSEIFDDQFSVERPDGSNFTLKIRSTKLEDSAMYFCASSGVQPNYGYTFGSGTRLTVV.

The sample holds a few counts of this clonotype. The chain recombines TRBV6-2 or TRBV6-3 with TRBJ2-7; the match to TRBD1 covers 10 bases. The CDR3 extends over 15 amino acids. In germline, CDR1 is MNHEY, CDR2 SVGEGT. V dropped 8 bases and J dropped 2; count of bases not matched to a gene: 9. The CDR3 spells CASRIPGQGTYEQYF. CDR3 in DNA: TGTGCCAGCCGAATCCCGGGACAGGGGACCTACGAGCAGTACTTC.

At least ten counts were recorded for this clonotype. The chain joins TRBV29-1 to TRBJ1-2; D is unclear. The CDR3 loop spans 11 amino acids. The germline V and J ends were trimmed by 2 bases and 4 bases, with 5 bases remaining between them. CDR1 SQVTM and CDR2 ANQGSEA come from the germline V gene. CDR3 bases: TGCAGCGTTGAAAGTTCCTATGGCTACACCTTC. It is translated as CSVESSYGYTF.

The chain has TRBV7-3 and TRBJ2-1, with D possibly TRBD2 on 7 matching bases. Trimming shortened V by 2 bases and J by 3 bases, and 14 bases separated the two germline ends. The CDR3 loop spans 16 amino acids. Germline V gives CDR1 SGHTA, CDR2 FQGTGA. CDR3 coding DNA: TGTGCCAGCAGCTTACACGGGGGCGGGGGCTACAATGAGCAGTTCTTC. Protein sequence: CASSLHGGGGYNEQFF.

The V call is TRBV27, the J call TRBJ2-1; 8 nucleotides align to TRBD2. The CDR3 has 15 amino acids. CDR1 is MNHEY and CDR2 is SMNVEV in the germline V gene (reference sequence). The junction had 7 bases not matched to a gene; V was cut back by 4 bases and J by 5 bases. DNA for the CDR3: TGTGCCAGCAGTTCCGGACCAGCGGGGGACAATGAGCAGTTCTTC. As protein: CASSSGPAGDNEQFF.

The V gene is TRBV5-1, the J gene TRBJ1-2; D unresolved. The CDR3 loop spans 17 amino acids. Deletions cut 4 bases from V and 1 base from J, with 20 bases between. In germline, CDR1 is SGHRS, CDR2 YFSETQ. Written as DNA, the CDR3 is TGCGCCAGCAGCCCCTCCGTGGGGTCCCAACTTAACTATGGCTACACCTTC. Translation: CASSPSVGSQLNYGYTF.

This clonotype was observed a handful of times. The J gene is TRBJ2-5, the V gene TRBV4-3; TRBD2 might be the D (5 bases). Germline assignment: CDR1 LGHNA and CDR2 YSLEER. This CDR3 is built from 16 residues. V was clipped by 4 bases and J by 5 bases, with 20 bases between them. The CDR3 protein is CASSPGVTRDEETQYF. CDR3 nucleotide sequence: TGCGCCAGCAGCCCCGGGGTAACCCGGGATGAGGAGACCCAGTACTTC.